Listed here are 16 T cell receptor beta chains from one sample, sequenced in a study of CD8 T cells in Susac syndrome. With random hexamers, reverse transcription was performed on about 0.5 to 1 ug of RNA. TCRdb used MiXCR to reprocess the immunoSEQ multiplex PCR reads, holding one entry per CDR3 protein. Of 51,000 or so distinct CDR3 sequences in the sample, approximately 93% were seen once. Material: CD8+ T cells from PBMCs. These receptors all stem from a human donor in good health.

The chain joins TRBV19 to TRBJ2-1, with no clear D. V was clipped by 1 base and J by 0 bases, with 10 bases between them. This CDR3 has 16 amino acids. Germline-derived CDR1 and CDR2 are LNHDA and SQIVND (reference sequence). The CDR3 here is CASSIVLRISYNEQFF. In DNA, the CDR3 is TGTGCCAGTAGTATAGTTTTACGGATCTCCTACAATGAGCAGTTCTTC. Full variable domain (rest looked up from reference TRBV19 and TRBJ2-1): DGGITQSPKYLFRKEGQNVTLSCEQNLNHDAMYWYRQDPGQGLRLIYYSQIVNDFQKGDIAEGYSVSREKKESFPLTVTSAQKNPTAFYLCASSIVLRISYNEQFFGPGTRLTVL.

This clonotype was seen just once. In nucleotides, the CDR3 is TGTGCCAGCAGTTTACGCGGATCCCCGTACAATGAGCAGTTCTTC. Amino acids: CASSLRGSPYNEQFF. The chain uses TRBV28 and TRBJ2-1; no reliable D call. CDR1 MDHEN and CDR2 SYDVKM come from the germline V gene. The V and J ends lost 2 bases and 4 bases respectively, with 12 bases between them. This CDR3 has 15 amino acids.

The CDR3 loop reads CASTPLSGGYEQYF. The CDR3 nucleotides read TGTGCCAGCACCCCCTTGTCAGGGGGATACGAGCAGTACTTC. This chain connects TRBV28 to TRBJ2-7; 7 bases agree with TRBD1. CDR3 length: 14 amino acids. The germline V gene has CDR1 MDHEN and CDR2 SYDVKM. Trimming at V came to 7 bases and at J to 4 bases, leaving 10 bases not matched to a gene.

The chain combines TRBV12-3 or TRBV12-4 with TRBJ2-1, with D perhaps TRBD2 (5 bases). The germline V and J ends were trimmed by 3 bases and 2 bases, with 11 bases remaining between them. The CDR3 consists of 15 residues. The CDR3 nucleotides are TGTGCCAGCAGTTTCGCTGGGAGACCCTACAATGAGCAGTTCTTC. Its translation is CASSFAGRPYNEQFF.

The chain is built from TRBV27 and TRBJ2-7, with 7 bases that match TRBD2. This CDR3 has 11 amino acids. Per germline, CDR1 MNHEY and CDR2 SMNVEV (reference sequence). With V trimmed by 8 bases and J by 3 bases, 1 base remained unmatched. The CDR3 DNA is TGTGCCAGCGGGACTAACTACGAGCAGTACTTC. This translates into CASGTNYEQYF.

This clonotype has only one observation. This chain connects TRBV19 to TRBJ2-7; a weak D match, TRBD1 (5 bases). This CDR3 has 14 residues. The V end lost 3 bases, the J end lost 3 bases, and 12 bases lay between the germline ends. Germline V CDR1 and CDR2: LNHDA, SQIVND (reference sequence). CDR3 region: CASSIVQGDYEQYF. As DNA, the CDR3 is TGTGCCAGTAGTATCGTCCAGGGTGACTACGAGCAGTACTTC.

The chain couples TRBV3-1 to TRBJ2-2; D ambiguous. There are 14 residues in the CDR3. V lost 4 bases and J lost 6, with 12 bases in between. Germline loops: CDR1 LGHDT, CDR2 YNNKEL (reference sequence). In nucleotides, the CDR3 is TGTGCCAGCAGCCCCCTTCTGCTCCCCGGGGAGCTGTTTTTT. Translation gives CASSPLLLPGELFF.

The gene calls are TRBV20-1 and TRBJ2-1; D is possibly TRBD1 or TRBD2 (5 bases each). Trimming cost V 7 bases and J 1 base, with 11 bases left between them. The CDR3 extends over 13 amino acids. Germline values: CDR1 DFQATT, CDR2 SNEGSKA (reference sequence). CDR3 DNA sequence: TGCAGTGAGAGGGGCCGGTCCTACAATGAGCAGTTCTTC. Protein: CSERGRSYNEQFF.

This rearrangement joins TRBV5-1 to TRBJ2-7; 7 bases match TRBD2. From germline, CDR1 is SGHRS and CDR2 YFSETQ. CDR3 length: 15 amino acids. Losses at the gene ends were 0 bases for V and 2 bases for J; bases not matched to a gene: 5. CDR3: CASSLDIAGTYEQYF. Here the CDR3 DNA reads TGCGCCAGCAGCTTGGACATAGCGGGTACCTACGAGCAGTACTTC.

The chain is built from TRBV28 and TRBJ2-7; D call uncertain. Trimming shortened V by 3 bases and J by 4 bases, and 13 bases separated the two germline ends. The V gene's germline CDR1 is MDHEN and CDR2 SYDVKM. This CDR3 is built from 14 residues. The CDR3 nucleotides read TGTGCCAGCAGTTTCCGCCATAGGGATTACGAGCAGTACTTC. Its translation: CASSFRHRDYEQYF.

As regards this clonotype: Compared with germline, one end of the junction differs, possibly owing to a read error. The chain uses TRBV7-7 and TRBJ2-5; the D call may be TRBD1 or TRBD2 (6 bases each). Germline CDR1 is SSHAT and CDR2 is FNYEAQ (reference sequence). The CDR3 sequence is 15 residues long. CDR3 residues: CASSLGGKGQETQYF. The DNA of the CDR3 is TGTGCTAGCAGCTTAGGGGGGAAAGGCCAAGAGACCCAGTACTTC.

V usage is TRBV10-3 and J usage is TRBJ2-2; weak D call: TRBD2 (5 bases). CDR3 size: 14 residues. Germline-derived CDR1 and CDR2 are ENHRY and SYGVKD. Trimming cost V 6 bases and J 3 bases, with 11 bases left between them. The chain's CDR3 is CAISPAEYTGELFF. CDR3 bases: TGTGCCATCAGCCCAGCGGAGTACACCGGGGAGCTGTTTTTT.

V is TRBV28 and J is TRBJ2-1; 7 nucleotides align to TRBD1. The CDR3 totals 14 residues. Per the germline V gene, CDR1 is MDHEN and CDR2 is SYDVKM. The trim removed 6 bases at V and 7 bases at J, leaving 9 bases unmatched. The CDR3 bases are TGTGCCAGCAGCCCCTGGACAGGAGGAAATGAGCAGTTCTTC. Translating gives CASSPWTGGNEQFF.

The chain combines TRBV15 with TRBJ2-7; TRBD1 agrees at 7 bases. Germline assignment: CDR1 LNHNV and CDR2 YYDKDF (reference sequence). Trimming at V came to 5 bases and at J to 5 bases, leaving 3 bases not matched to a gene. The CDR3 contains 12 residues. The CDR3 DNA reads TGTGCCACCAGCTCGACAGGGCACGAGCAGTACTTC. Encoded protein: CATSSTGHEQYF.

The rearrangement joins TRBV5-1 to TRBJ2-2; D might be TRBD1 or TRBD2, each matching 5 bases. There are 16 residues in the CDR3. The germline V and J ends were trimmed by 0 bases and 0 bases, with 9 bases remaining between them. CDR1 and CDR2 from the germline V gene are SGHRS and YFSETQ. CDR3 residues: CASSLVGATNTGELFF. CDR3 nucleotide sequence: TGCGCCAGCAGCTTGGTCGGGGCCACGAACACCGGGGAGCTGTTTTTT.

The rearrangement joins TRBV29-1 to TRBJ2-7; 10 bases line up with TRBD1. The V gene end was trimmed by 6 bases and the J gene end by 6 bases; junction bases not matched to a gene: 5. This CDR3 has 12 amino acids. CDR1 is SQVTM and CDR2 is ANQGSEA in the germline V gene. The CDR3 protein is CSVPGQGVEQYF. CDR3 nucleotides: TGCAGCGTCCCTGGACAGGGGGTCGAGCAGTACTTC.